Each of the 19 T cell receptor beta chains below was sequenced from the same sample in a study of T-cell memory formation after mild COVID-19. MiXCR was run by TCRdb on the 5' RACE reads, yielding one entry per CDR3 protein. Of under 250,000 distinct CDR3 sequences in the sample, over 9.5% are singletons; the top ten hold roughly 4%. Sequencing was performed on PBMCs or a T cell subset sorted from them (not recorded which). The receptors here all came from a man younger than 35 who had mild COVID-19 (a few samples of this study predate the infection). Cell type and time point are not known.

This clonotype was recorded at least ten times. V usage is TRBV4-3 and J usage is TRBJ2-2, with D tentatively TRBD1 (6 bases). Trimming removed 3 bases from V and 3 bases from J, with 11 bases in between. The CDR3 loop spans 15 amino acids. Germline V gives CDR1 LGHNA, CDR2 YSLEER. The CDR3 region has the DNA TGCGCCAGCAGCCATGATAACAGGGACACCGGGGAGCTGTTTTTT. The encoded protein is CASSHDNRDTGELFF.

The CDR3 coding sequence is TGCAGTGCTAGAATACTAGAGACCGGGACAGGGTGGTTGGACGAGCAGTACGTC. The encoded protein is CSARILETGTGWLDEQYV. The chain uses TRBV20-1 and TRBJ2-7; 9 nucleotides match TRBD1. The V and J ends lost 2 bases and 5 bases, in that order; junction bases with no gene match: 19. CDR3 length equals 18 residues. Germline V CDR1 and CDR2: DFQATT, SNEGSKA (reference sequence).

The CDR3 coding sequence is TGCAGTGCCTACAGACAGATTAACTATGGCTACACCTTC. Translation: CSAYRQINYGYTF. This rearrangement joins TRBV20-1 to TRBJ1-2; tentative D call: TRBD1 (5 bases). CDR1 and CDR2 (germline): DFQATT, SNEGSKA (reference sequence). This CDR3 has 13 residues. Deletions cut 6 bases from V and 1 base from J, with 12 bases between.

In its sample, this clonotype was seen a few times. The rearrangement joins TRBV5-1 to TRBJ1-1; 8 nucleotides line up with TRBD1. After removal of 2 bases from V and 5 bases from J, the junction contained 8 bases not matched to a gene. This CDR3 is 15 amino acids long. Germline CDR1 is SGHRS and CDR2 is YFSETQ. The CDR3 region is CASSLATGVWTEAFF. The DNA for the CDR3 is TGCGCCAGCAGCTTAGCGACAGGGGTCTGGACTGAAGCTTTCTTT.

This sequence joins TRBV5-1 and TRBJ2-5; D remains ambiguous. Deletions cut 2 bases from V and 2 bases from J, with 10 bases between. The CDR3 length is 14 residues. Germline-derived CDR1 and CDR2 are SGHRS and YFSETQ. The CDR3 coding sequence is TGCGCCAGCAGCTTCTTCGGGCAGCAAGAGACCCAGTACTTC. This encodes CASSFFGQQETQYF.

This clonotype was found a few times. The gene calls are TRBV4-2 and TRBJ2-5, with D tentatively TRBD2 (6 bases). Between the trimmed V and J ends, which lost 0 bases and 1 base, there was a span of 12 bases. Germline lookup yields CDR1 LGHNA and CDR2 YNFKEQ. This CDR3 is built from 16 residues. The CDR3 loop is CASSQELALIQETQYF. The CDR3 nucleotides read TGTGCCAGCAGCCAAGAACTAGCCCTAATCCAAGAGACCCAGTACTTC.

This sequence joins TRBV15 and TRBJ1-1; 8 nucleotides align to TRBD1. The CDR3 is 16 amino acids. The trim removed 5 bases at V and 0 bases at J, leaving 8 bases unmatched. Looked up from germline, CDR1 is LNHNV and CDR2 is YYDKDF (reference sequence). CDR3 nucleotide sequence: TGTGCCACCAGCGCTAGGACAGGGAGCATGAACACTGAAGCTTTCTTT. This sequence encodes CATSARTGSMNTEAFF.

This clonotype was detected ten times or more. The rearrangement links TRBV5-1 to TRBJ1-4; TRBD1 aligns across 9 bases. The CDR3 length is 14 residues. With 4 bases clipped from V and 14 bases from J, the junction kept 12 bases outside the gene matches. Germline V gene data show CDR1 as SGHRS and CDR2 as YFSETQ. DNA of the CDR3: TGCGCCAGCAGCCCGCGACAGGGGGAAAGCATTCTGTTTTTT. Its translation is CASSPRQGESILFF.

The V call is TRBV2, the J call TRBJ1-2; D call uncertain. The CDR3 is made up of 13 amino acids. Germline lookup yields CDR1 SNHLY and CDR2 FYNNEI. V lost 7 bases and J lost 7, with 16 bases in between. The CDR3 here is CASNRIRASGYTF. CDR3 coding DNA: TGTGCCAGCAACAGAATCCGGGCGTCTGGCTACACCTTC.

The chain employs TRBV7-6 and TRBJ2-7; TRBD2 aligns across 13 bases. Trimming removed 3 bases from V and 3 bases from J; junction bases left unmatched: 5. The germline V gene has CDR1 SGHVS and CDR2 FNYEAQ. The CDR3 spans 16 residues. This CDR3 is CASSLAGTSGDYEQYF. CDR3 coding DNA: TGTGCCAGCAGCTTGGCCGGGACTAGCGGGGACTACGAGCAGTACTTC. Filled out from reference TRBV7-6 and TRBJ2-7, the complete variable domain reads GAGVSQSPRYKVTKRGQDVALRCDPISGHVSLYWYRQALGQGPEFLTYFNYEAQQDKSGLPNDRFSAERPEGSISTLTIQRTEQRDSAMYRCASSLAGTSGDYEQYFGPGTRLTVT.

V and J are TRBV7-3 and TRBJ2-7; D might be TRBD2 (8 bases). V was clipped by 3 bases and J by 6 bases, with 15 bases between them. The CDR3 loop spans 14 amino acids. Germline CDR1 and CDR2: SGHTA and FQGTGA. This CDR3 reads CASSLEGAGGEQYF. The CDR3 region has the DNA TGTGCCAGCAGCTTGGAGGGGGCGGGAGGCGAGCAGTACTTC.

V usage is TRBV7-8 and J usage is TRBJ2-5; the match to TRBD2 covers 15 bases. This CDR3 is 16 amino acids long. Germline lookup yields CDR1 SGHVS and CDR2 FQNEAQ. With 8 bases clipped from V and 2 bases from J, the junction kept 6 bases outside the gene matches. CDR3 sequence: CASRPGLAGGQETQYF. The CDR3 DNA sequence: TGTGCCAGCCGCCCGGGACTAGCGGGGGGTCAAGAGACCCAGTACTTC. Filled out from reference TRBV7-8 and TRBJ2-5, the complete variable domain reads GAGVSQSPRYKVAKRGQDVALRCDPISGHVSLFWYQQALGQGPEFLTYFQNEAQLDKSGLPSDRFFAERPEGSVSTLKIQRTQQEDSAVYLCASRPGLAGGQETQYFGPGTRLLVL.

This chain links TRBV6-1 with TRBJ2-5; D unclear. V lost 3 bases, J lost 8 bases, and 13 bases lay in between. Germline-derived CDR1 and CDR2 are MNHNS and SASEGT. The CDR3 has 13 residues. CDR3 sequence reads: CASSDSVPYTQYF. CDR3 DNA sequence: TGTGCCAGCAGTGACTCTGTCCCCTATACCCAGTACTTC.

The J gene is TRBJ1-5, the V gene TRBV7-2; the D gene is possibly TRBD1 (6 bases). There are 15 residues in the CDR3. Germline CDR1 SGHTA, CDR2 FQGNSA. V gave up 4 bases and J gave up 5 bases, with 15 bases separating them. CDR3 protein: CASSSKPGVHQPQHF. The CDR3 bases are TGTGCCAGCAGCTCGAAGCCAGGGGTGCATCAGCCCCAGCATTTT.

This clonotype was counted a few times. V is TRBV18 and J is TRBJ1-1; tentative D call: TRBD1 (6 bases). The CDR3 is 14 residues long. V lost 6 bases, J lost 4 bases, and 15 bases lay in between. Germline V gene lookup returns CDR1 KGHSH and CDR2 LQKENI. CDR3 region: CASSPQEDSTEAFF. The CDR3 region has the DNA TGTGCCAGCTCGCCTCAAGAGGACAGCACTGAAGCTTTCTTT.

The chain uses TRBV7-8 and TRBJ1-1; TRBD1 agrees at 9 bases. The CDR3 length is 14 residues. In germline, CDR1 is SGHVS, CDR2 FQNEAQ. J lost 1 base, V lost 7 bases, and 4 bases had no gene match. The CDR3 is CASTVDRGNTEAFF. CDR3 sequence (DNA): TGTGCCAGCACCGTGGACAGGGGGAACACTGAAGCTTTCTTT.

This clonotype was detected a few times. This rearrangement joins TRBV6-2 or TRBV6-3 to TRBJ2-1; D perhaps matches TRBD1 (5 bases). From germline, CDR1 is MNHEY and CDR2 SVGEGT. Trimming stripped 8 bases from V and 7 bases from J, with 15 bases between. The CDR3 length is 13 residues. DNA for the CDR3: TGTGCCAGCGGTCGTGGGGCTGCGAATGAGCAGTTCTTC. Residues: CASGRGAANEQFF.

This rearrangement joins TRBV9 to TRBJ2-1; 12 bases line up with TRBD2. Looked up from germline, CDR1 is SGDLS and CDR2 is YYNGEE. The V and J ends lost 3 bases and 8 bases, in that order; junction bases with no gene match: 15. The CDR3 spans 18 residues. In nucleotides, the CDR3 is TGTGCCAGCAGCGGGGAAATTGGACTAGCGGGGCGCGGGGATGAGCAGTTCTTC. Amino acids: CASSGEIGLAGRGDEQFF. Together with reference TRBV9 and TRBJ2-1, the CDR3 gives the full variable domain: DSGVTQTPKHLITATGQRVTLRCSPRSGDLSVYWYQQSLDQGLQFLIQYYNGEERAKGNILERFSAQQFPDLHSELNLSSLELGDSALYFCASSGEIGLAGRGDEQFFGPGTRLTVL.

This clonotype was seen at least ten times. The chain has TRBV4-2 and TRBJ1-5; TRBD1 might be the D (6 bases). The CDR3 sequence is 15 residues long. The V and J ends lost 5 bases and 1 base respectively, with 12 bases between them. The germline gives CDR1 LGHNA, CDR2 YNFKEQ. The CDR3 loop is CASSSYRESNQPQHF. The DNA of the CDR3 is TGTGCCAGCAGCTCCTACAGGGAAAGCAATCAGCCCCAGCATTTT.